The clone carrying this T cell receptor (beta chain) was seen only once. This entry belongs to a study of blood T cell repertoires in COVID-19. As for the study in general: T cells, B-cell-depleted T cells, or PBMCs provided the cDNA or gDNA that served as material.

Germline V gives CDR1 SGHNT, CDR2 YENEEA. This CDR3 contains 15 residues. V gave up 1 base and J gave up 4 bases, with 13 bases separating them. Per the study methods: Nucleated cell counts were estimated from reference gene primer amplification. Repertoires were generated with immunoSEQ multiplex PCR, while TCRdb's copy carries only in-frame clones and drops some. The V and J calls and clone size are taken from that table; D and trimming were inferred from the DNA. The sample shows approximately 54,000 clones, about nine tenths of them seen only once. The sample taken for sequencing was peripheral blood. The J gene is TRBJ2-5, the V gene TRBV11-3; a weak D match, TRBD1 (5 bases). The receptor comes from a woman aged 40 to 50 with active COVID-19. In nucleotides, the CDR3 is TGTGCCAGCAGCTTAGTGGCCGGACATGGAGAGACCCAGTACTTC. Translating gives CASSLVAGHGETQYF.